Listed below are T cell receptor beta chains from one sample, sequenced in a study of T cells after yellow fever vaccination. TCRdb used MiXCR to reprocess the 5' RACE reads, holding one entry per CDR3 protein. The sample includes 90,000 to 130,000 distinct CDR3 sequences, under 9% of them seen just once. Source: CD8+ T cells sorted from PBMCs, taken 45 days after the yellow fever booster vaccination. Receptor source: a man younger than 40 who received the YFV17D yellow fever vaccine. Each CDR3 is given with its conserved first and last residue. A D gene is named only where the DNA matches it firmly. Rows may omit the clone size; those that give it use once, few, many or a size class.

j_gene: TRBJ1-6; v_gene: TRBV4-3; d_gene: -; abundance: many; CDR3nt: TGCGCCAGCAGCCAAGATACTAACCGTAATTCACCCCTCCACTTT; CDR3aa: CASSQDTNRNSPLHF
j_gene: TRBJ2-1; v_gene: TRBV7-6; d_gene: -; abundance: many; CDR3nt: TGTGCCAGCAGCCCCAGATTGGCCAGCTACAATGAGCAGTTCTTC; CDR3aa: CASSPRLASYNEQFF
j_gene: TRBJ2-7; v_gene: TRBV6-1; d_gene: -; abundance: -; CDR3nt: TGTGCCAGCAGCGAAGGGGGATCCTACTACGAGCAGTACTTC; CDR3aa: CASSEGGSYYEQYF
j_gene: TRBJ2-6; v_gene: TRBV18; d_gene: -; abundance: many; CDR3nt: TGTGCCAGCAGCCCCCCGATCTCTGGGGCCAACGTCCTGACTTTC; CDR3aa: CASSPPISGANVLTF
j_gene: TRBJ1-5; v_gene: TRBV28; d_gene: -; abundance: many; CDR3nt: TGTGCCAGACAGGGTAATCAGCCCCAGCATTTT; CDR3aa: CARQGNQPQHF
j_gene: TRBJ2-2; v_gene: TRBV5-5; d_gene: -; abundance: many; CDR3nt: TGTGCCAGCAGTTCACTAGAGCTGAACACCGGGGAGCTGTTTTTT; CDR3aa: CASSSLELNTGELFF
j_gene: TRBJ2-2; v_gene: TRBV9; d_gene: -; abundance: many; CDR3nt: TGTGCCAGCAGCGTACGGGGAGGAGTGGGCGGGGAGCTGTTTTTT; CDR3aa: CASSVRGGVGGELFF
j_gene: TRBJ2-7; v_gene: TRBV20-1; d_gene: -; abundance: many; CDR3nt: TGCAGTGCTTCCTTACCCCCGCCGGCGTTGGCCTACGAGCAGTACTTC; CDR3aa: CSASLPPPALAYEQYF
j_gene: TRBJ2-4; v_gene: TRBV2; d_gene: TRBD2; abundance: -; CDR3nt: TGTGCCAGCAGTGAGGGCAGGGCGGGGGTATCCAAAAACATTCAGTACTTC; CDR3aa: CASSEGRAGVSKNIQYF
j_gene: TRBJ2-7; v_gene: TRBV6-5; d_gene: -; abundance: few; CDR3nt: TGTGCCAGCAGTTACGGGAGCAACTACGAGCAGTACTTC; CDR3aa: CASSYGSNYEQYF
j_gene: TRBJ2-7; v_gene: TRBV29-1; d_gene: -; abundance: many; CDR3nt: TGCAGCGTTCGATTCGACTCCTCCTACGAGCAGTACTTC; CDR3aa: CSVRFDSSYEQYF
j_gene: TRBJ1-2; v_gene: TRBV19; d_gene: -; abundance: -; CDR3nt: TGTGCCAGTAGTATAGATGAACAGTTCTATGGCTACACCTTC; CDR3aa: CASSIDEQFYGYTF
j_gene: TRBJ2-1; v_gene: TRBV5-4; d_gene: TRBD2; abundance: -; CDR3nt: TGTGCCAGCAGCCCTACTAGCGGGAGGGCCAGCGATGAGCAGTTCTTC; CDR3aa: CASSPTSGRASDEQFF
j_gene: TRBJ2-1; v_gene: TRBV11-2; d_gene: TRBD2; abundance: many; CDR3nt: TGTGCCAGCAGCAAACCCGGGACTAGAGGCAATGAGCAGTTCTTC; CDR3aa: CASSKPGTRGNEQFF
j_gene: TRBJ1-6; v_gene: TRBV6-1; d_gene: -; abundance: many; CDR3nt: TGTGCCAGCAGTGAAGCAACCATATATAATTCACCCCTCCACTTT; CDR3aa: CASSEATIYNSPLHF
j_gene: TRBJ2-5; v_gene: TRBV7-8; d_gene: -; abundance: -; CDR3nt: TGTGCCAGCAGCTTAGCGGGAGGAGGGGGAGAGACCCAGTACTTC; CDR3aa: CASSLAGGGGETQYF
j_gene: TRBJ2-5; v_gene: TRBV12-3/TRBV12-4; d_gene: -; abundance: many; CDR3nt: TGTGCCAGCAGTCCCGACTGGGCCCAAGAGACCCAGTACTTC; CDR3aa: CASSPDWAQETQYF
j_gene: TRBJ2-7; v_gene: TRBV20-1; d_gene: -; abundance: many; CDR3nt: TGCAGTGCTATCCGGGAAAACTATTGGTACGAGCAGTACTTC; CDR3aa: CSAIRENYWYEQYF
j_gene: TRBJ2-5; v_gene: TRBV12-3/TRBV12-4; d_gene: TRBD2; abundance: many; CDR3nt: TGTGCCAGCAGCCCCCCAGCGGGAGGAGAGACCCAGTACTTC; CDR3aa: CASSPPAGGETQYF
j_gene: TRBJ2-2; v_gene: TRBV25-1; d_gene: -; abundance: -; CDR3nt: TGTGCCAGCACCGGGGGCACCGGGGAGCTGTTTTTT; CDR3aa: CASTGGTGELFF
j_gene: TRBJ2-5; v_gene: TRBV7-2; d_gene: TRBD1; abundance: many; CDR3nt: TGTGCCAGCAGCTTAAGGGACAGGGGGCACCAAGAGACCCAGTACTTC; CDR3aa: CASSLRDRGHQETQYF
j_gene: TRBJ2-1; v_gene: TRBV4-2; d_gene: TRBD2; abundance: many; CDR3nt: TGTGCCAGCAGCCAGGGACTAGACCTCAATGAGCAGTTCTTC; CDR3aa: CASSQGLDLNEQFF
j_gene: TRBJ1-5; v_gene: TRBV12-3/TRBV12-4; d_gene: -; abundance: few; CDR3nt: TGTGCCAGCAGTTTAGCGGGGACACGGCAGCCCCAGCATTTT; CDR3aa: CASSLAGTRQPQHF
j_gene: TRBJ2-1; v_gene: TRBV30; d_gene: -; abundance: few; CDR3nt: TGTGCCTGGAGTGGGGCAGGGGTTGGGTACAATGAGCAGTTCTTC; CDR3aa: CAWSGAGVGYNEQFF
j_gene: TRBJ2-1; v_gene: TRBV6-5; d_gene: TRBD2; abundance: few; CDR3nt: TGTGCCAGCAGTTACTCTATCGAAGGACTAGCTTCATTTGAGCAGTTCTTC; CDR3aa: CASSYSIEGLASFEQFF
j_gene: TRBJ2-7; v_gene: TRBV4-2; d_gene: -; abundance: many; CDR3nt: TGTGCCAGCAGCCAAGGCGACCTGGAGGCTAGAGGAGCCTACGAGCAGTACTTC; CDR3aa: CASSQGDLEARGAYEQYF
j_gene: TRBJ2-3; v_gene: TRBV4-3; d_gene: -; abundance: few; CDR3nt: TGCGCCAGCAGCCAAGATTGGCCCGAACCAGATACGCAGTATTTT; CDR3aa: CASSQDWPEPDTQYF
j_gene: TRBJ2-7; v_gene: TRBV7-2; d_gene: -; abundance: many; CDR3nt: TGTGCCAGCAGCAGCGACCCAGGGCTGTCCTTCTACGAGCAGTACTTC; CDR3aa: CASSSDPGLSFYEQYF
j_gene: TRBJ1-3; v_gene: TRBV7-2; d_gene: -; abundance: -; CDR3nt: TGTGCCAGCAGCTTAGGGGCGTTGGCAGGAAACACCATATATTTT; CDR3aa: CASSLGALAGNTIYF
j_gene: TRBJ2-3; v_gene: TRBV12-3/TRBV12-4; d_gene: -; abundance: many; CDR3nt: TGTGCCAGCCGTCCCGGGGCCCGGGATACGCAGTATTTT; CDR3aa: CASRPGARDTQYF